These 6 T cell receptor beta chains were all obtained from the same sample, sequenced in a study of blood T cell repertoires in COVID-19. The method was immunoSEQ multiplex PCR; TCRdb's version includes in-frame clones alone and lacks a portion of them. The sample carries more than 60,000 clones, about 74% recorded once. Sequenced input: peripheral blood. Receptor source: a human donor with acute or convalescent COVID-19. The donor label of this sample is uncertain.

This clone appeared a few times. The chain couples TRBV10-3 to TRBJ2-1; 11 nucleotides agree with TRBD2. The CDR3 runs 14 residues. Germline V lookup: CDR1 ENHRY, CDR2 SYGVKD. V shed 3 bases and J 7 bases; nucleotides not matched to a gene: 2. As DNA, the CDR3 is TGTGCCATCAGTGATAGCGGGGGGGCAAATGAGCAGTTCTTC. Translating it yields CAISDSGGANEQFF.

V and J are TRBV2 and TRBJ2-7; D uncertain. CDR1 SNHLY and CDR2 FYNNEI come from the germline V gene. The V end lost 10 bases, the J end lost 2 bases, and 15 bases lay between the germline ends. The CDR3 extends over 13 amino acids. The CDR3 reads CATKRSRTYEQYV. CDR3 DNA sequence: TGTGCCACCAAGAGGTCTAGAACCTACGAGCAGTACGTC.

The chain links TRBV9 to TRBJ2-7, with 8 bases lining up with TRBD2. Germline V gene data show CDR1 as SGDLS and CDR2 as YYNGEE. The CDR3 totals 16 residues. V shed 0 bases and J 3 bases; nucleotides not matched to a gene: 8. The CDR3 nucleotides read TGTGCCAGCAGCGTAGGGAGGCTAGCGGGTTACTACGAGCAGTACTTC. It is translated as CASSVGRLAGYYEQYF.

The gene calls are TRBV5-1 and TRBJ1-2; TRBD1 agrees at 8 bases. Germline CDR1 SGHRS, CDR2 YFSETQ. J lost 2 bases, V lost 3 bases, and 3 bases had no gene match. This CDR3 region has 14 residues. The CDR3 DNA reads as TGCGCCAGCAGCTCAGGGGGCGTGAACTATGGCTACACCTTC. Translation gives CASSSGGVNYGYTF.

The chain recombines TRBV11-2 with TRBJ2-2, with D unresolved. CDR3 length: 15 residues. Germline values: CDR1 SGHAT, CDR2 FQNNGV. Trimming removed 6 bases at V and 1 base at J, with 12 bases between. For the CDR3, the DNA is TGTGCCAGCAGGGAACGGCCAGGGAACACCGGGGAGCTGTTTTTT. Translation: CASRERPGNTGELFF.

The chain couples TRBV7-2 to TRBJ2-3, with D maybe TRBD2 (6 bases). CDR1 SGHTA and CDR2 FQGNSA come from the germline V gene. V lost 3 bases and J lost 1, with 14 bases in between. This CDR3 contains 16 residues. The CDR3 spells CASSFGLATGTDTQYF. CDR3 nucleotides: TGTGCCAGCAGCTTCGGCCTAGCGACGGGCACAGATACGCAGTATTTT.